A selection of T cell receptor beta chains follows, all from one sample in a study of T cells after somatic rescue of genetic block. The assay was immunoSEQ multiplex PCR, and TCRdb's table has in-frame clones only and misses some. The data show tens of thousands of clones, approximately 91% seen once. Sequenced sample: peripheral blood mononuclear cells (PBMCs). The receptors derive from a man in his thirties or forties. The CDR3 runs from the conserved cysteine through the conserved F or W.

J gene,V gene,CDR3 protein
TRBJ1-2,TRBV5-6,CASSLTARETLYGYTF
TRBJ2-1,TRBV4-1,CASSHSQGAGYNEQFF
TRBJ1-2,TRBV6-1,CASSEAGQGYGYTF
TRBJ1-1,TRBV5-1,CASRDRQARGDTEAFF
TRBJ2-2,TRBV5-1,CASSLAGVGTGELFF
TRBJ2-7,TRBV4-3,CASSQDLVSSYEQYF
TRBJ2-2,TRBV9,CASSIQTGPNTGELFF
TRBJ2-7,TRBV18,CASSRGQTVRTYEQYF
TRBJ2-1,TRBV4-3,CASSQDLEGGNEQFF
TRBJ2-2,TRBV11-2,CASSRRQGRSTGELFF
TRBJ1-3,TRBV6-6,CASSYLTTYSGNTIYF
TRBJ2-6,TRBV5-1,CASSLDASSGANVLTF
TRBJ2-4,TRBV27,CASSFSGTGEGIQYF
TRBJ2-5,TRBV7-9,CASSPRGASKETQYF
TRBJ2-7,TRBV14,CASSQPGLQQYF
TRBJ1-3,TRBV7-8,CASSLAADSGNTIYF
TRBJ1-1,TRBV5-1,CASGGTLNTEAFF
TRBJ2-7,TRBV7-2,CASSQDTRGTYEQYF
TRBJ2-1,TRBV20-1,CSAERVFEQFF
TRBJ1-1,TRBV6-1,CASSEPGGRWEAFF
TRBJ1-1,TRBV19,CASSLNRGKKTEAFF
TRBJ2-2,TRBV18,CASSPRDNGELFF
TRBJ1-2,TRBV28,CATGGGGRGYTF
TRBJ2-7,TRBV25-1,CASSELGTGVEQYF
TRBJ2-1,TRBV25-1,CASRPAGGEDNEQFF
TRBJ2-5,TRBV5-1,CASSLVVDRELETQYF
TRBJ2-3,TRBV9,CASNRQASTDTQYF
TRBJ2-5,TRBV4-3,CASSRQQGGEETQYF
TRBJ2-4,TRBV11-2,CASSSEIWTSSLAKNIQYF
TRBJ1-3,TRBV7-2,CASSFERGNTIYF
TRBJ1-2,TRBV18,CASSRSDRGYGYTF
TRBJ1-4,TRBV18,CASSPGQGEKLFF
TRBJ1-1,TRBV7-8,CASSPGTENTEAFF
TRBJ2-7,TRBV5-1,CASSLETSGSDEQYF
TRBJ2-5,TRBV7-9,CASSFRVAGVETQYF
TRBJ2-7,TRBV6-5,CASRTLRGYEQYF
TRBJ2-3,TRBV6-8,CASSLRGRVRTDTQYF
TRBJ1-5,TRBV4-3,CASSPDTFSNQPQHF
TRBJ2-5,TRBV4-1,CASSQDRLAGRKETQYF
TRBJ1-1,TRBV25-1,CASSELKLNTEAFF
TRBJ2-7,TRBV4-2,CASSQDSGGAYEQYF
TRBJ1-6,TRBV21-1,CASSKDRGESSPLHF
TRBJ2-7,TRBV20-1,CSAGTGYEQYF
TRBJ2-2,TRBV18,CASSPPSGQNTGELFF
TRBJ2-2,TRBV6-5,CASSFRGLGAGELFF
TRBJ1-4,TRBV12-5,CASGLVDRAEEKLFF
TRBJ2-2,TRBV19,CASSMRLEGGELFF
TRBJ1-2,TRBV7-2,CASSHGTYGGYTF
TRBJ2-1,TRBV5-1,CASSLLAGGSNEQFF
TRBJ2-5,TRBV6-1,CASSLGAEGETQYF
TRBJ2-3,TRBV19,CASSQQGEADTQYF
TRBJ2-5,TRBV20-1,CSARDRETQYF
TRBJ2-7,TRBV15,CAASRFSGSNYEQYF
TRBJ1-1,TRBV6-5,CASSYSVGRLNTEAFF
TRBJ2-1,TRBV11-2,CASSLQADYNEQFF
TRBJ2-7,TRBV7-9,CASSDSARHAYEQYF
TRBJ2-7,TRBV6-5,CAVRPAGPYEQYF
TRBJ1-5,TRBV13,CASSLAGDSNQPQHF